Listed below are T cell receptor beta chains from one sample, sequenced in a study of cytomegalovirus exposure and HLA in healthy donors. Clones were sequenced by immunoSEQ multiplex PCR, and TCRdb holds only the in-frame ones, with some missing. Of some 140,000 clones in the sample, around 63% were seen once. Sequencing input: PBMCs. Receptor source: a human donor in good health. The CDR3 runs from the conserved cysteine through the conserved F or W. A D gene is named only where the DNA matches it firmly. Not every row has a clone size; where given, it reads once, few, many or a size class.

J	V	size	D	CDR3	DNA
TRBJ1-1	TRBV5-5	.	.	CASSTAGGRDTEAFF	TGTGCCAGCAGCACGGCGGGAGGGAGGGACACTGAAGCTTTCTTT
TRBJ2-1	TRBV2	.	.	CASSAGVVYNEQFF	TGTGCCAGCAGTGCGGGAGTAGTGTACAATGAGCAGTTCTTC
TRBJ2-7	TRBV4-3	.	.	CASSQDAPGMSYEQYF	TGCGCCAGCAGCCAAGACGCGCCGGGGATGAGCTACGAGCAGTACTTC
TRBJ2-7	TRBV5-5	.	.	CASSSGLTSYEQYF	TGTGCCAGCAGCTCTGGACTGACCTCCTACGAGCAGTACTTC
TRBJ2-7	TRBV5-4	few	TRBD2	CASSPLAGGPGEQYF	TGTGCCAGCAGCCCACTAGCGGGAGGGCCGGGGGAGCAGTACTTC
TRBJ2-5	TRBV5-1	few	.	CASSLGFGQGRETQYF	TGCGCCAGCAGCTTGGGGTTCGGTCAGGGGAGAGAGACCCAGTACTTC
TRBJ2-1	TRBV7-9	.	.	CASSRSGIWEQFF	TGTGCCAGCAGCCGATCCGGGATTTGGGAGCAGTTCTTC
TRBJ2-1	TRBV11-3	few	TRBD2	CASSLDGREGNEQFF	TGTGCCAGCAGCTTAGATGGGCGGGAGGGCAATGAGCAGTTCTTC
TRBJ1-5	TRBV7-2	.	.	CASSLQGTSNQPQHF	TGTGCCAGCAGCTTACAGGGAACGAGCAATCAGCCCCAGCATTTT
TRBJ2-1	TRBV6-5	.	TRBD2	CASSYGASGYNEQFF	TGTGCCAGCAGTTACGGCGCTAGCGGTTACAATGAGCAGTTCTTC
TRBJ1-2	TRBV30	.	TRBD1	CAWNLDRGGYTF	TGTGCCTGGAATTTGGACAGGGGAGGCTACACCTTC
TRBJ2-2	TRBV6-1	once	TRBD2	CAGGTSGNTGELFF	TGTGCCGGAGGGACTAGCGGAAACACCGGGGAGCTGTTTTTT
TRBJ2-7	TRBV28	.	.	CASSAAGSYEQYF	TGTGCCAGCAGTGCCGCAGGGTCCTACGAGCAGTACTTC
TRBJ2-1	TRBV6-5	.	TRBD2	CASSYHPASGHNEQFF	TGTGCCAGCAGTTACCATCCCGCTAGCGGGCACAATGAGCAGTTCTTC
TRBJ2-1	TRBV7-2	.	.	CASSLDAVSSYNEQFF	TGTGCCAGCAGCTTAGACGCGGTCAGCTCCTACAATGAGCAGTTCTTC
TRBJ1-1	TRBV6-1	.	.	CASSEPAPPGDTEAFF	TGTGCCAGCAGTGAACCCGCTCCCCCAGGGGACACTGAAGCTTTCTTT
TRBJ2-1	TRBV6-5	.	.	CASSHASGWNNEQFF	TGTGCCAGCAGTCATGCTTCGGGATGGAACAATGAGCAGTTCTTC
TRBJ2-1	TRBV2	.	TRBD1	CASSYNRGRGSNEQFF	TGTGCCAGCAGTTATAACAGGGGGCGGGGCAGCAATGAGCAGTTCTTC
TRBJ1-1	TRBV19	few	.	CASTSRGRGAMNTEAFF	TGTGCCAGTACTTCCAGGGGACGCGGCGCCATGAACACTGAAGCTTTCTTT
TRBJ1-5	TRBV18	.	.	CASSGGNQPQHF	TGTGCCAGCTCCGGGGGGAATCAGCCCCAGCATTTT
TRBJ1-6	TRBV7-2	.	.	CASSPAAHNSPLHF	TGTGCCAGCAGCCCAGCGGCTCATAATTCACCCCTCCACTTT
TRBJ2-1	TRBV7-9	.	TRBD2	CASSGGLAVGEQFF	TGTGCCAGCAGTGGGGGACTAGCGGTGGGTGAGCAGTTCTTC
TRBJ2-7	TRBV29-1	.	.	CSVGQGTRNYEQYF	TGCAGCGTCGGCCAGGGGACACGTAACTACGAGCAGTACTTC
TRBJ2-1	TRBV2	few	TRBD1	CASISDRGQYNEQFF	TGTGCCAGCATTTCGGACAGGGGGCAGTACAATGAGCAGTTCTTC
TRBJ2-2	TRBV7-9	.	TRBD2	CASSSGTSGKPYTGELFF	TGTGCCAGCAGCTCTGGGACTAGCGGGAAACCATACACCGGGGAGCTGTTTTTT
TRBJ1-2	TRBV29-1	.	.	CSVGGGNYGYTF	TGCAGCGTTGGAGGCGGGAACTATGGCTACACCTTC
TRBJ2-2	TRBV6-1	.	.	CASSEPGATGELFF	TGTGCCAGCAGTGAACCTGGGGCCACCGGGGAGCTGTTTTTT
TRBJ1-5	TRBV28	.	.	CASSRGNQPQHF	TGTGCCAGCTCGCGGGGCAATCAGCCCCAGCATTTT
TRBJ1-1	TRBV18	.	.	CASSREGQNTEAFF	TGTGCCAGCTCACGGGAGGGGCAGAACACTGAAGCTTTCTTT
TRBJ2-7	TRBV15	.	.	CATSRVSLQNHEQYF	TGTGCCACCAGCAGAGTAAGTTTACAGAACCACGAGCAGTACTTC
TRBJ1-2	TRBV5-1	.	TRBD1	CASSAGTGGQGYGYTF	TGCGCCAGCAGCGCAGGGACAGGGGGCCAGGGCTATGGCTACACCTTC
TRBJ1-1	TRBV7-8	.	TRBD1	CASSLGTVSEAFF	TGTGCCAGCAGCCTGGGGACAGTCTCTGAAGCTTTCTTT